The entry that follows covers one T cell receptor beta chain sequence. Its antigen specificity is not known. Base-call qualities are not available, and no considerably larger clone is one nucleotide away. Interpreted using the paper, the treatment or condition label stands for: approximately 9-day PBMC culture with coronavirus spike peptide pools or control peptides (ViraFEST assay). The ViraFEST assay, used in the study, expanded antigen-specific T cells with peptide pools and then identified the expanded clonotypes through TCR sequencing. The positive SARS-CoV-2 PCR tests of the convalescent patients were dated from March to December 2020, before the Alpha, Beta and Delta variants emerged in the United States. PBMCs were cultured at fewer than 2.5 million per well in IMDM supplemented with 5% human AB serum and 10 IU/ml IL-2, with 10 ug/ml peptide pools added. Half of the culture medium was replaced with fresh IL-2-containing medium on days 3 and 7. Once the cells had been in culture for over nine days, the EasySep CD4+ T cell isolation kit was used to isolate CD4+ T cells by negative selection. PBMCs were separated from whole blood using Ficoll-Paque Plus gradient centrifugation and then either used fresh or cryopreserved at -140C. In general, triplicate wells were set up for every culture condition.

This record belongs to a study of vaccination and CD4 T cells after COVID-19 (dated by TCRdb to about 2022). Background for the entire study: Every convalescent patient had a positive nasal swab PCR test for SARS-CoV-2, with mild disease in 9 or 10 patients and severe disease in one. Six males and four females were included in the convalescent cohort, with two Hispanic individuals, seven Caucasians, two Asians and one multiracial person represented. Each participant got two doses of either the Pfizer-BioNTech BNT162b2 vaccine (n=8) or the Moderna mRNA-1273 vaccine (n=2). Post-COVID blood samples from convalescent patients were collected a median of around 100 days after diagnosis, with a range of roughly 35 to 180 days. Post-vaccine blood samples were obtained a median of approximately 74 days after the second vaccine dose, with a range of about 13 to 241 days. The cultures were stimulated with overlapping spike peptide pools from SARS-CoV-2 and from the common cold coronaviruses HCoV-NL63, HCoV-OC43 and HCoV-229E. Control cultures received a CEFX viral epitope pool as the positive control, an HIV-1 Nef peptide pool as the negative control, or no peptide. The spike-specific CD4+ TCR repertoire was compared before and after mRNA vaccination in approximately ten COVID-19 convalescent patients and a few infection-naive healthy vaccine recipients. Results and caveats for the whole study, not just this receptor: Among convalescent patients, a median 86.3% of the SARS-CoV-2-reactive clones seen after vaccination appeared only after vaccination, which suggests priming specific to the vaccine. The median count of SARS-CoV-2-reactive clonotypes went up from some 23 after infection to approximately 40 after vaccination, although the change was not significant. Relatively few convalescent patients were included in the study, and early timepoints after natural infection were not analyzed. Of the vaccine-specific clones in convalescent patients, 304 of 307, or nearly all, reacted only to SARS-CoV-2 spike and did not cross-react with common cold coronaviruses.

For CDR1 and CDR2, the germline V gene lists MDHEN and SYDVKM. The V and J ends are trimmed by 5 bases and 4 bases, leaving 14 bases between them. Inclusive of the bounding cysteine and phenylalanine, the CDR3 is 14 residues long. CDR3 DNA is the only sequence kept; it has 42 bases, read in frame from the first base. Receptor libraries were prepared by PCR. TCR sequencing of DNA from cultured CD4+ T cells used the Oncomine TCR Beta short-read assay at the Johns Hopkins FTIC core. The QIAamp micro DNA kit was used to extract genomic DNA from the cultured CD4+ T cells. The Oncomine TCR Beta libraries from cultured CD4+ T cells were pooled using unique dual indexes and then sequenced on an Illumina iSeq 100. On the authors' methods: Non-productive sequences were removed, and CDR3s that did not start with C, did not end with F or W, or were shorter than 7 amino acids were discarded. Antigen-specific clonotypes were identified with the MANAFEST web application by comparing peptide-stimulated wells with reference and other culture wells. For a clone to be called positive, the clone needed an FDR below 0.05, an odds ratio above 5, and a productive frequency above 0.1% in at least two of three replicate wells. Cross-reactive clonotypes were defined as significantly expanded in both SARS-CoV-2 spike wells and at least one common cold coronavirus spike condition. Similarity between CDR3 sequences was evaluated in R version 3.6.1 using Levenshtein distances (stringdist) and unrooted phylogenetic trees (ape). TCRdb cleaned the public reads at Q25 with fastp, built clones with MiXCR and kept in-frame beta chains. Each entry is one CDR3 protein sequence, shown with its most common DNA and genes. The V and J calls here are based on TCRdb, not the publication. The table for this sample lists about 20,000 distinct CDR3 sequences; approximately 29% of them were counted only once. The ten most abundant clones make up more than 15% of the sample.

The receptor's source is a human donor with COVID-19. This chain joins TRBV28 to TRBJ1-2; too little of a D gene remains to name it. The sample comprised cultured CD4+ T cells from blood. The DNA reads as follows: TGTGCCAGCAGTGTGACCAGGAGTGGCTATGGCTACACCTTC. Translated, it gives CASSVTRSGYGYTF.